This TCR beta chain was captured in a study of blood T cells in healthy people across ages. V lost 6 bases, J lost 5 bases, and 16 bases lay in between. The CDR3 has 14 amino acids. Primed by a sample-barcoded 5' primer and a J-beta primer mix, a second PCR proceeded for about 6 to 11 cycles. MiXCR, applied by TCRdb to the 5' RACE reads, yields one record per CDR3 protein. The top ten clones hold over 2% of a sample with under 2,000,000 distinct CDR3 sequences, 40% to 55% of them seen once. The sequenced sample was blood. The rearrangement joins TRBV12-3 or TRBV12-4 to TRBJ1-2; D is perhaps TRBD1 (5 bases). This clonotype was obtained from a woman in her 40s in good health. CDR3 nucleotide sequence: TGTGCCAGCAGCTGGGCGGGGCTGGGGTATGGCTACACCTTC. Its translation: CASSWAGLGYGYTF.